This T cell receptor (beta chain) was identified in a study of Graves' ophthalmopathy and Graves' hyperthyroidism. Across the study: Before any treatment was given, at initial diagnosis, peripheral blood was collected. The study's findings and limits: A classifier, a 13-signature model, separated ophthalmopathy from stable hyperthyroidism with 87.88% sensitivity and approximately 81% specificity.

Excluded were patients with other autoimmune diseases, uncontrolled infections, pregnancy or lactation. The sample holds many counts of this clonotype. Its target is unknown. Germline values: CDR1 SGHTA, CDR2 FQGNSA. The V gene end was trimmed by 5 bases and the J gene end by 2 bases; junction bases not matched to a gene: 4. The CDR3 has 16 residues. TCR beta CDR3 regions were amplified from RNA transcripts. First-round RT-PCR employed HTBI primers, with a second-round multiplex PCR after it. MiXCR, run by TCRdb on the multiplex PCR reads, gives a single entry per CDR3 protein. The repertoire includes about 620,000 distinct CDR3 sequences, approximately 22% of them detected once, and roughly 6.9% sits in the top ten.

The chain is built from TRBV7-2 and TRBJ2-5; 14 nucleotides line up with TRBD2. The sample comprised peripheral blood. The TCR was taken from a woman younger than 30 with stable Graves' hyperthyroidism. Some clones in this sample may be carry-over from other donors' samples. In DNA, the CDR3 is TGTGCCAGCAGCCGCAGACTAGCGGGGGGGCAAGAGACCCAGTACTTC. Translating it yields CASSRRLAGGQETQYF. The variable domain in full, with the rest retrieved from reference TRBV7-2 and TRBJ2-5, is GAGVSQSPSNKVTEKGKDVELRCDPISGHTALYWYRQSLGQGLEFLIYFQGNSAPDKSGLPSDRFSAERTGGSVSTLTIQRTQQEDSAVYLCASSRRLAGGQETQYFGPGTRLLVL.